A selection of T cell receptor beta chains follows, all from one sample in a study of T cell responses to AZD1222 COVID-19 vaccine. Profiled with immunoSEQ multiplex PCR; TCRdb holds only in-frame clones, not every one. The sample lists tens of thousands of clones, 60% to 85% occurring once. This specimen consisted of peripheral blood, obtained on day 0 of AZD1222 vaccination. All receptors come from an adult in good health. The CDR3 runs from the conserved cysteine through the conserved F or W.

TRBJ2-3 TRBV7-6 CASSFSGGGAIGTQYF
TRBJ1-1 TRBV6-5 CASSIPGQKNTEAFF
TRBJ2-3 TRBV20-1 CSARGGSEQYF
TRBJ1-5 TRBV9 CASSERDTHQPQHF
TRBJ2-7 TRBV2 CASSAGTGGYYEQYF
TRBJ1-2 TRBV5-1 CASSLDVGLEYGYTF
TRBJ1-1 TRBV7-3 CASSSVNTEAFF
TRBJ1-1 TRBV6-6 CASRIRANTEAFF
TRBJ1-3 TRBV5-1 CASSRGQVGNTIYF
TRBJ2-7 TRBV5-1 CASSFVFGGLSDEQYF
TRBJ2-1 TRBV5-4 CASSAGYTGGNEQFF
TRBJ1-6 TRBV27 CASSLFTGTGGNSPLHF
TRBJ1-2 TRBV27 CASSLSSRVKPLRDNYGYTF
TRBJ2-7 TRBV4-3 CASSQEVGTGTYEQYF
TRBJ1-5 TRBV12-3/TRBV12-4 CASSQDSNQPQHF
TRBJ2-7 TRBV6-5 CASVHYEQYF
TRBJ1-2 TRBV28 CASGTQRYGYTF
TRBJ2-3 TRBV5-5 CASSLGTSGFTDTQYF
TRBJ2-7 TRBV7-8 CASSLDWTGAPQYF
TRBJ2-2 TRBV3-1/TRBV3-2 CASSQGWQLGELFF
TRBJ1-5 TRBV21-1 CASSKVPGPKDQPQHF
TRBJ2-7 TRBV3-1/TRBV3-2 CASSHLRESSEQYF
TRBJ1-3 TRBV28 CASSTQRLAIYF
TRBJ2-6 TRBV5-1 CASSSYRDAGANVLTF
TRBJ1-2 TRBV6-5 CASSPGKRDYGYTF
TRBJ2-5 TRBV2 CASSDLITRGTQYF
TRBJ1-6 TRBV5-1 CASASLTGADDSPLHF
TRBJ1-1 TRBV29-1 CSANAGGSTEAFF
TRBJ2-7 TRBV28 CASSFSLASSYEQYF
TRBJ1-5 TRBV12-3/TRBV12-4 CASSTQRDQPQHF
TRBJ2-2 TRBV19 CASSSEPNTGELFF
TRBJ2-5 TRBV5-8 CASSLAVGFGETQYF
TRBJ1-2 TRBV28 CASSLNRGLYGYTF
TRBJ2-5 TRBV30 CAWSSQTDKYF